This record covers a single TCR beta chain. Its target is unknown. Data came from immunoSEQ multiplex PCR; TCRdb stores just in-frame clones and leaves some out. The data show fewer than 55,000 clones, 90% to 95% seen once. This sample is drawn from a study of T cells in tuberculosis. Looking at the study overall: The T cells targeted glucose monomycolate, a mycobacterial lipid, via CD1B. Notes on the study in general: Smaller distances to GMM-specific TCRs suggested their expansion in active tuberculosis.

The sample taken for sequencing was PBMCs. This receptor was identified in a donor under 30 with latent tuberculosis or without tuberculosis infection.

The CDR3 coding sequence is TGTGCCTGGAGTGGAGGGACATCGAATCAGCCCCAGCATTTT. The encoded protein is CAWSGGTSNQPQHF. This chain joins TRBV30 and TRBJ1-5; D is perhaps TRBD1 (6 bases). The CDR3 spans 14 residues. The ends were cut back, 1 base at V and 4 bases at J, with 11 bases in the middle. Germline loops: CDR1 GTSNPN, CDR2 SVGIG (reference sequence).